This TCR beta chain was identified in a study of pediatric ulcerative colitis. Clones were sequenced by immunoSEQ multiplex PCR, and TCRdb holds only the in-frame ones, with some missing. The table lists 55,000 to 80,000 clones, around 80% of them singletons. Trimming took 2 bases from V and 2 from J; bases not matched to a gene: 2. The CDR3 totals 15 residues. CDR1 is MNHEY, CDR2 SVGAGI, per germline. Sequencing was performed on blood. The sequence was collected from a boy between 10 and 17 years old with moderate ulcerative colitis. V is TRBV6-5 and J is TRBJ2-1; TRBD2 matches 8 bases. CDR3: CASSYQLAAYNEQFF. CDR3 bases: TGTGCCAGCAGTTACCAACTAGCGGCCTACAATGAGCAGTTCTTC.